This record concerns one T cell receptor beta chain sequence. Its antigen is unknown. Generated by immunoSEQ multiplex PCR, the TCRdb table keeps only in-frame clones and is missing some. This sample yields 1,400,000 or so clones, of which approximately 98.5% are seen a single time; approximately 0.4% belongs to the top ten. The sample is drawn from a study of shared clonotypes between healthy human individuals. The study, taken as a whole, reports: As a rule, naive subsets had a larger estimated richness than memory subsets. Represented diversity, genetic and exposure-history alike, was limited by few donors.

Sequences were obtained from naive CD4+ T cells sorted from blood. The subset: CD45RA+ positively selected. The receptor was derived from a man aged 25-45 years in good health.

The CDR3 loop reads CAGGETQYF. CDR3 nucleotides: TGTGCCGGGGGGGAGACCCAGTACTTC. The V call is TRBV27, the J call TRBJ2-5; tentative D call: TRBD2 (6 bases). The V end was cut by 11 bases, the J end by 5 bases, with 6 bases between. CDR1 is MNHEY and CDR2 is SMNVEV in the germline V gene (reference sequence). The CDR3 sequence is 9 residues long.